The clone carrying this T cell receptor beta chain was seen more than once but under ten times. What it recognizes is unknown. This entry belongs to a study of cytotoxic CD8 clonotypes in ibrutinib-treated CLL. Study at large: Average yields of 255,043 productive templates and tens of thousands of productive rearrangements characterized the samples.

Produced via immunoSEQ multiplex PCR; TCRdb's table is partial and in-frame only. Of a few hundred thousand clones in the sample, roughly 79% were seen once. Points from the study as a whole: Researchers report that baseline clonality outpaced age-matched healthy donors and tracked circulating CD8+ T-cell counts.

The material sequenced was PBMCs, taken before ibrutinib treatment. The TCR was taken from a human donor with chronic lymphocytic leukemia.

For the CDR3, the DNA is TGTGCCACCAGCAGAGTTGGCAGGAGCTCCTACAATGAGCAGTTCTTC. Translating gives CATSRVGRSSYNEQFF. V gene TRBV15 combines with J gene TRBJ2-1; D not resolved. CDR1 is LNHNV and CDR2 is YYDKDF in the germline V gene (reference sequence). CDR3 length equals 16 residues. V lost 1 base and J lost 0, with 10 bases in between.